This TCR beta chain was identified during a study of cytomegalovirus exposure and HLA in healthy donors. Germline V gene lookup returns CDR1 MNHEY and CDR2 SVGAGI. Trimming took 2 bases from V and 4 from J, leaving 11 bases between them. This CDR3 has 14 residues. Vbeta (60) and Jbeta (13) primers were used in the PCR. Assay: immunoSEQ multiplex PCR; the TCRdb copy retains only in-frame clones and omits some. The sample records approximately 150,000 clones, around four fifths being singletons. This clonotype was obtained from a girl aged 10-17 years in good health and CMV-seropositive. Input material: PBMCs. The rearrangement links TRBV6-5 to TRBJ2-5, with D tentatively TRBD2 (5 bases). The CDR3 is CASSYRGYGETQYF. CDR3 DNA sequence: TGTGCCAGCAGTTACCGAGGGTACGGAGAGACCCAGTACTTC.